This entry lists 2 T cell receptor beta chains sequenced from one sample in a study of CD8+CD57+ T cells in acquired aplastic anemia. Genomic DNA constituted the template upon which TCR beta VDJ and CDR3 profiling was performed. TCRdb reanalysed the reads using MiXCR and keeps one entry per CDR3 protein. The sample includes some 200,000 distinct CDR3 sequences, approximately 50% of them seen just once. The patients chosen for sequencing had shown expansion of CD8+CD57+ cells (detected by flow cytometry). Material for sequencing was sorted CD4+, CD8+, or CD8+CD57+ T cells (not recorded which) from PBMCs. These receptors all stem from a human donor with aplastic anemia.

This clonotype was detected ten times or more. This sequence joins TRBV5-1 and TRBJ2-7; D gene uncertain. This CDR3 is 14 amino acids long. Trimming removed 4 bases at V and 6 bases at J, with 17 bases between. The germline gives CDR1 SGHRS, CDR2 YFSETQ. CDR3 region: CASSQEYALSEQYF. The CDR3 DNA follows: TGCGCCAGCAGCCAAGAGTATGCTCTAAGCGAGCAGTACTTC.

CDR3 region: CASSSTFSGGVKYTTDTQYF. The CDR3 region has the DNA TGTGCCAGCAGTTCCACCTTTAGCGGGGGGGTCAAGTACACCACAGATACGCAGTATTTT. The J gene is TRBJ2-3, the V gene TRBV2; the match to TRBD2 covers 11 bases. This CDR3 comprises 20 residues. The V gene end was trimmed by 5 bases and the J gene end by 2 bases; junction bases not matched to a gene: 18. Germline V gene lookup returns CDR1 SNHLY and CDR2 FYNNEI. The full variable domain, with the rest looked up from reference TRBV2 and TRBJ2-3, is EPEVTQTPSHQVTQMGQEVILRCVPISNHLYFYWYRQILGQKVEFLVSFYNNEISEKSEIFDDQFSVERPDGSNFTLKIRSTKLEDSAMYFCASSSTFSGGVKYTTDTQYFGPGTRLTVL.